This note documents a single T cell receptor (beta chain) sequence. The antigen is unknown. These data come from a study of vaccination effects on CD4 cells after COVID-19. Turning to the study itself: Cultures used roughly 1.8 million PBMC per well, around 9 IU/ml IL-2 and 10 ug/ml peptides.

CDR1 and CDR2 (germline): SGHAT, FQDESV (reference sequence). The CDR3 totals 15 residues. V was shortened by 1 base and J by 2 bases, with 6 bases between the two germline ends. The data were produced by immunoSEQ multiplex PCR, yet TCRdb's version contains in-frame clones alone and is incomplete. The sample holds about 47,000 clones; approximately 70% are singletons and the top ten take 6.5% to 9%. The authors isolated CD4+ T cells after around 11 days of culture. Vaccination of participants consisted of two doses of either the BNT162b2 or mRNA-1273 vaccine. The study found no prior SARS-CoV-2 infection in the vaccine recipients, who tested negative for nucleocapsid antibodies. Cells had half their medium changed to IL-2 medium on days 3 and 7.

Sequences were derived from CD4+ T cells from PBMCs cultured without peptide, sampled after COVID-19 vaccination. This sequence joins TRBV11-1 and TRBJ2-6; D may be TRBD1 (6 bases). This clonotype was obtained from a human donor who received a COVID-19 vaccine. Written as DNA, the CDR3 is TGTGCCAGCAGCTTAGACAGGGCTGGGGCCAACGTCCTGACTTTC. Its protein is CASSLDRAGANVLTF.